The 20 T cell receptor beta chains presented below share a single source sample, sequenced in a study of blood T cell repertoires in COVID-19. Libraries were prepared by immunoSEQ multiplex PCR; TCRdb keeps only in-frame clonotypes and omits some of them. The sample lists under 80,000 clones; about 90% were seen once. Sequenced sample: peripheral blood. The receptors were sampled from a man between 60 and 70 years old with acute or convalescent COVID-19.

The V and J genes are TRBV7-8 and TRBJ1-1; D is unresolved. CDR1 is SGHVS and CDR2 is FQNEAQ in the germline V gene. The V and J ends lost 1 base and 0 bases respectively, with 12 bases between them. CDR3 length: 16 residues. The CDR3 sequence: CASSLVGGQLNTEAFF. The CDR3 DNA follows: TGTGCCAGCAGCTTAGTGGGAGGGCAGCTGAACACTGAAGCTTTCTTT.

The CDR3 sequence: CASSQGTGHFGYEQYF. The DNA of the CDR3 is TGTGCCAGCAGCCAGGGTACGGGACATTTCGGTTACGAGCAGTACTTC. The chain employs TRBV4-2 and TRBJ2-7, with D possibly being TRBD1 (6 bases). Germline CDR1 LGHNA, CDR2 YNFKEQ. This CDR3 region has 16 residues. Trimming took 3 bases from V and 4 from J, leaving 19 bases between them.

The rearrangement uses TRBV11-2 and TRBJ2-3, with 8 bases fitting TRBD1. Germline-derived CDR1 and CDR2 are SGHAT and FQNNGV. V lost 5 bases, J lost 4 bases, and 5 bases stayed unmatched. This CDR3 comprises 14 residues. DNA for the CDR3: TGTGCCAGCAGCCCGGGACAGGACTCAGATACGCAGTATTTT. Translated, it gives CASSPGQDSDTQYF.

The rearrangement links TRBV6-2 or TRBV6-3 to TRBJ1-2, with D hard to call. The CDR3 runs to 15 residues. Germline lookup yields CDR1 MNHEY and CDR2 SVGEGT. V lost 0 bases, J lost 0 bases, and 8 bases lay in between. The CDR3 here is CASSYSGRANYGYTF. CDR3 sequence (DNA): TGTGCCAGCAGTTACTCGGGCAGAGCTAACTATGGCTACACCTTC.

The chain employs TRBV29-1 and TRBJ1-1; 7 bases align to TRBD1. Germline V gives CDR1 SQVTM, CDR2 ANQGSEA. The ends lost 7 bases at V and 1 base at J; junction bases unmatched: 12. The CDR3 totals 15 residues. CDR3 sequence (DNA): TGCAGCGCTGCGGGACAGACCACCTCGAACACTGAAGCTTTCTTT. Its translation: CSAAGQTTSNTEAFF.

V gene TRBV6-4 combines with J gene TRBJ2-1, with TRBD2 matching over 11 bases. This CDR3 is 15 amino acids long. V shed 6 bases, J shed 1 base, and the junction held 2 bases outside the gene matches. CDR1 and CDR2 (germline): MRHNA, SNTAGT. This chain's CDR3 is CASRLAGESYNEQFF. The CDR3 DNA sequence: TGTGCCAGCAGACTAGCGGGGGAGTCCTACAATGAGCAGTTCTTC.

This chain connects TRBV5-1 to TRBJ1-3; 9 bases are a match to TRBD1. Looked up from germline, CDR1 is SGHRS and CDR2 is YFSETQ. This CDR3 has 18 residues. V shed 0 bases, J shed 0 bases, and the junction held 7 bases outside the gene matches. CDR3 bases: TGCGCCAGCAGCTTGGATGGGACAGGGTCTTACTCTGGAAACACCATATATTTT. This gives the protein CASSLDGTGSYSGNTIYF.

This chain joins TRBV19 and TRBJ1-1; 9 nucleotides match TRBD1. V gave up 5 bases and J gave up 4 bases; unmatched junction bases: 8. This CDR3 spans 15 amino acids. Per germline, CDR1 LNHDA and CDR2 SQIVND (reference sequence). The CDR3 region is CASSAGDREGTEAFF. Here the CDR3 DNA reads TGTGCCAGTAGTGCTGGGGACAGGGAAGGCACTGAAGCTTTCTTT. Full variable domain (remainder filled in from reference TRBV19 and TRBJ1-1): DGGITQSPKYLFRKEGQNVTLSCEQNLNHDAMYWYRQDPGQGLRLIYYSQIVNDFQKGDIAEGYSVSREKKESFPLTVTSAQKNPTAFYLCASSAGDREGTEAFFGQGTRLTVV.

The chain joins TRBV5-4 to TRBJ1-5; the D is unclear. Germline V CDR1 and CDR2: SGHNT, YYREEE (reference sequence). The CDR3 covers 13 residues. Between the trimmed V and J ends, which lost 2 bases and 9 bases, there was a span of 12 bases. The CDR3 sequence: CASSFGESGPQHF. The CDR3 DNA reads TGTGCCAGCAGCTTCGGGGAGAGTGGGCCCCAGCATTTT.

This clone was found once. The J gene is TRBJ2-1, the V gene TRBV4-3; possible D gene TRBD2, 6 bases. Germline lookup yields CDR1 LGHNA and CDR2 YSLEER. V was shortened by 3 bases and J by 3 bases, with 15 bases between the two germline ends. This CDR3 region has 16 residues. CDR3 sequence reads: CASSQGLAAFYNEQFF. In nucleotides, the CDR3 is TGCGCCAGCAGCCAGGGATTAGCGGCCTTCTACAATGAGCAGTTCTTC.

The CDR3, as DNA: TGTGCCAGCAGCCTAAGCGGGCAGGCCCTCTCTGGAAACACCATATATTTT. It is translated as CASSLSGQALSGNTIYF. This sequence joins TRBV9 and TRBJ1-3; no firm D call. The germline CDR1 and CDR2 sequences are SGDLS and YYNGEE. The CDR3 spans 17 residues. Trimming left V 4 bases short and J 0 bases short, with 17 bases between. Filled out from reference TRBV9 and TRBJ1-3, the complete variable domain reads DSGVTQTPKHLITATGQRVTLRCSPRSGDLSVYWYQQSLDQGLQFLIQYYNGEERAKGNILERFSAQQFPDLHSELNLSSLELGDSALYFCASSLSGQALSGNTIYFGEGSWLTVV.

This sequence joins TRBV5-1 and TRBJ2-7, with TRBD1 matching 9 bases. The germline V gene has CDR1 SGHRS and CDR2 YFSETQ. The V and J ends lost 4 bases and 3 bases, in that order; junction bases with no gene match: 8. The CDR3 length is 15 residues. CDR3 sequence: CASSRTGTGIYEQYF. DNA of the CDR3: TGCGCCAGCAGCAGAACCGGGACAGGGATCTACGAGCAGTACTTC.

V usage is TRBV11-2 and J usage is TRBJ2-3; TRBD2 agrees at 7 bases. The ends lost 4 bases at V and 2 bases at J; junction bases unmatched: 9. Germline V lookup: CDR1 SGHAT, CDR2 FQNNGV. The CDR3 spans 16 residues. The CDR3 DNA follows: TGTGCCAGCAGCTCTTTAAAGCGGGGCTACACAGATACGCAGTATTTT. Translation: CASSSLKRGYTDTQYF.

The chain is built from TRBV30 and TRBJ2-3; 12 positions agree with TRBD1. Germline-derived CDR1 and CDR2 are GTSNPN and SVGIG (reference sequence). The V and J ends lost 3 bases and 2 bases, in that order; junction bases with no gene match: 6. The CDR3 covers 16 residues. CDR3 sequence reads: CAWSLTGQGATDTQYF. CDR3 sequence (DNA): TGTGCCTGGAGCCTGACGGGACAGGGGGCCACAGATACGCAGTATTTT.

V is TRBV28 and J is TRBJ1-2; D gene unclear. Germline V CDR1 and CDR2: MDHEN, SYDVKM. The CDR3 is 13 amino acids. Trimming left V 6 bases short and J 10 bases short, with 18 bases between. The CDR3 DNA reads TGTGCCAGCAGCTCGGGATCCCGCCGTTCCTACACCTTC. This encodes CASSSGSRRSYTF.

The chain is built from TRBV11-2 and TRBJ2-3, with TRBD1 matching 7 bases. Germline V CDR1 and CDR2: SGHAT, FQNNGV. Trimming at V came to 5 bases and at J to 9 bases, leaving 5 bases not matched to a gene. The CDR3 spans 12 residues. The CDR3: CASSRVQGTQYF. Written as DNA, the CDR3 is TGTGCCAGCAGCCGGGTACAGGGGACGCAGTATTTT.

The rearrangement joins TRBV2 to TRBJ2-3; D is unresolved. This CDR3 region has 12 residues. Looked up from germline, CDR1 is SNHLY and CDR2 is FYNNEI. V shed 7 bases and J shed 0 bases, with 5 bases lying between them. The CDR3 spells CASTSSTDTQYF. The CDR3 region has the DNA TGTGCCAGCACTTCTAGCACAGATACGCAGTATTTT.

The V and J genes are TRBV19 and TRBJ2-5; 11 bases are a match to TRBD2. The CDR3 contains 16 residues. The trim removed 3 bases at V and 4 bases at J, leaving 7 bases unmatched. CDR1 is LNHDA, CDR2 SQIVND, per germline (reference sequence). CDR3 sequence reads: CASSIGNSGGGETQYF. In nucleotides, the CDR3 is TGTGCCAGTAGTATCGGTAATAGCGGGGGGGGAGAGACCCAGTACTTC.

This clone was recorded once. V usage is TRBV5-1 and J usage is TRBJ1-1, with D unresolved. CDR1 is SGHRS, CDR2 YFSETQ, per germline. Between the trimmed V and J ends, which lost 4 bases and 7 bases, there was a span of 11 bases. This CDR3 spans 12 amino acids. CDR3 amino acids: CASSLTGIEAFF. Written as DNA, the CDR3 is TGCGCCAGCAGCCTTACGGGGATTGAAGCTTTCTTT.

This clone has only a few counts. The rearrangement joins TRBV4-2 to TRBJ2-3, with 8 bases that match TRBD2. Germline trimming cut 4 bases from V and 2 bases from J; bases unmatched to any gene: 5. The CDR3 length is 15 residues. Germline loops: CDR1 LGHNA, CDR2 YNFKEQ. CDR3 sequence reads: CASSLSSGDTDTQYF. In nucleotides, the CDR3 is TGTGCCAGCAGCCTCAGTAGCGGGGACACAGATACGCAGTATTTT.